The 23 T cell receptor beta chains listed next were all sequenced from one sample in a study of cytomegalovirus exposure and HLA in healthy donors. Generated by immunoSEQ multiplex PCR, the TCRdb table keeps only in-frame clones and is missing some. This table has approximately 210,000 clones, about 90% appearing once. The source material was PBMCs. The receptor set was obtained from a woman between 18 and 29 years old in good health and CMV-seronegative.

The chain recombines TRBV28 with TRBJ2-3; 10 nucleotides align to TRBD1. The germline V gene encodes CDR1 MDHEN and CDR2 SYDVKM. V dropped 5 bases and J dropped 2; count of bases not matched to a gene: 4. The CDR3 runs to 15 residues. As DNA, the CDR3 is TGTGCCAGCAGTACGACAGGGGGCAACACAGATACGCAGTATTTT. Protein sequence: CASSTTGGNTDTQYF.

The chain is built from TRBV28 and TRBJ1-5; D not certain. Germline CDR1 is MDHEN and CDR2 is SYDVKM. V was clipped by 4 bases and J by 0 bases, with 13 bases between them. The CDR3 runs to 16 residues. Here the CDR3 reads CASSWGLGDSNQPQHF. CDR3 coding DNA: TGTGCCAGCAGTTGGGGATTGGGAGATAGCAATCAGCCCCAGCATTTT.

This chain uses TRBV19 with TRBJ1-1; D uncertain. This CDR3 comprises 14 residues. V was pared by 5 bases and J by 1 base, with 11 bases between. Germline CDR1 is LNHDA and CDR2 is SQIVND (reference sequence). DNA for the CDR3: TGTGCCAGTAGTTTCGGGTCCGGGAACACTGAAGCTTTCTTT. Its translation is CASSFGSGNTEAFF.

V and J are TRBV4-2 and TRBJ2-1; 7 bases line up with TRBD2. The CDR3 has 17 residues. The ends lost 0 bases at V and 8 bases at J; junction bases unmatched: 13. In germline, CDR1 is LGHNA, CDR2 YNFKEQ. CDR3 residues: CASSQDPMWEGIHEQFF. The CDR3 DNA reads TGTGCCAGCAGCCAAGATCCAATGTGGGAGGGCATCCATGAGCAGTTCTTC.

J is TRBJ2-7 and V is TRBV29-1; D might be TRBD1 (6 bases). The CDR3 runs 14 residues. The ends were cut back, 5 bases at V and 3 bases at J, with 17 bases in the middle. CDR1 is SQVTM, CDR2 ANQGSEA, per germline. The CDR3 nucleotides read TGCAGCGTTTGGTCCCCAGGGGAACACTACGAGCAGTACTTC. Its translation is CSVWSPGEHYEQYF.

This clone was seen once. The rearrangement joins TRBV28 to TRBJ2-1; D may be TRBD2 (5 bases). Germline lookup yields CDR1 MDHEN and CDR2 SYDVKM. The CDR3 has 11 residues. V lost 7 bases and J 10 bases, leaving 11 bases between the germline ends. The CDR3 DNA reads as TGTGCCAGCACCGATGGAGGAGAGCAGTTCTTC. It codes for CASTDGGEQFF.

The sample holds a few counts of this clone. The rearrangement links TRBV6-5 to TRBJ2-7; 8 nucleotides match TRBD1. CDR1 and CDR2 (germline): MNHEY, SVGAGI. Trimming took 9 bases from V and 1 from J; bases not matched to a gene: 5. This CDR3 is built from 13 residues. The CDR3 protein is CARTRQGSYEQYF. In DNA form, the CDR3 reads TGTGCCAGGACCAGACAGGGGTCCTACGAGCAGTACTTC.

This chain links TRBV9 with TRBJ2-2; 11 bases match TRBD2. In germline, CDR1 is SGDLS, CDR2 YYNGEE. This CDR3 is 18 amino acids long. The J segment lost 0 bases and the V segment lost 0 bases, leaving 4 bases of the junction unmatched. CDR3 DNA sequence: TGTGCCAGCAGCGTAGGGTTAGCGGGAGGGACGAACACCGGGGAGCTGTTTTTT. Translated, it gives CASSVGLAGGTNTGELFF.

The V and J genes are TRBV5-1 and TRBJ2-2, with 7 bases aligning to TRBD1. V shed 7 bases, J shed 0 bases, and the junction held 3 bases outside the gene matches. The germline V gene encodes CDR1 SGHRS and CDR2 YFSETQ. CDR3 size: 14 residues. The CDR3 spells CASGTATNTGELFF. The CDR3 coding sequence is TGCGCCAGCGGGACAGCCACGAACACCGGGGAGCTGTTTTTT.

The chain carries TRBV4-1 and TRBJ1-1, with D unresolved. From germline, CDR1 is MGHRA and CDR2 YSYEKL. The CDR3 extends over 13 amino acids. Trimming removed 2 bases from V and 7 bases from J, with 11 bases in between. CDR3 loop: CASSQRSGVEAFF. CDR3 DNA sequence: TGCGCCAGCAGCCAACGATCGGGTGTTGAAGCTTTCTTT.

The gene calls are TRBV6-6 and TRBJ2-7; 9 positions agree with TRBD1. J was trimmed by 1 base and V by 4 bases; bases with no gene match: 5. CDR3 length equals 15 residues. Germline V gene lookup returns CDR1 MNHNY and CDR2 SVGAGI (reference sequence). CDR3 sequence reads: CASSLGQGYSYEQYF. CDR3 nucleotides: TGTGCCAGCAGTTTGGGACAGGGCTATTCCTACGAGCAGTACTTC.

The V gene is TRBV29-1, the J gene TRBJ1-1; 7 positions match TRBD1. Losses at the gene ends were 7 bases for V and 1 base for J; bases not matched to a gene: 15. The CDR3 has 16 amino acids. The germline gives CDR1 SQVTM, CDR2 ANQGSEA. The chain's CDR3 is CSAHPTGMGGNTEAFF. The CDR3 DNA is TGCAGCGCCCATCCGACAGGGATGGGGGGGAACACTGAAGCTTTCTTT.

This rearrangement joins TRBV27 to TRBJ2-7, with TRBD2 identical over 8 bases. Unmatched junction bases numbered 5, after V lost 2 bases and J lost 2 bases. CDR3 size: 15 residues. CDR1 and CDR2 (germline): MNHEY, SMNVEV (reference sequence). The CDR3: CASSLSLAGAYEQYF. The CDR3 DNA reads TGTGCCAGCAGTTTAAGCCTAGCGGGCGCCTACGAGCAGTACTTC.

The chain couples TRBV4-1 to TRBJ2-7, with 7 bases matching TRBD2. This CDR3 region has 16 residues. The germline gives CDR1 MGHRA, CDR2 YSYEKL. V was pared by 2 bases and J by 1 base, with 8 bases of the junction left unmatched. CDR3 region: CASSQRGGVKSYEQYF. The CDR3 bases are TGCGCCAGCAGCCAACGGGGAGGGGTGAAATCCTACGAGCAGTACTTC.

The CDR3 loop reads CALRGDTQYF. CDR3 in DNA: TGTGCCTTAAGGGGGGATACGCAGTATTTT. The chain joins TRBV30 to TRBJ2-3; a possible D gene is TRBD1 (6 bases). Germline lookup yields CDR1 GTSNPN and CDR2 SVGIG (reference sequence). V was cut by 7 bases and J by 6 bases, with 8 bases left in between. CDR3 length equals 10 residues.

The chain recombines TRBV28 with TRBJ2-1, with 7 bases fitting TRBD1. The germline V gene encodes CDR1 MDHEN and CDR2 SYDVKM. J gave up 10 bases and V 10 bases, and 22 bases lay outside the gene matches. There are 16 residues in the CDR3. DNA for the CDR3: TGTGCCACGAGAAAAAGAGACAGGGTGAGGCTGAGCGAGCAGTTCTTC. Amino acids: CATRKRDRVRLSEQFF.

The sample holds one count of this clone. One junction end disagrees with the germline gene, perhaps due to a read error. The chain is built from TRBV25-1 and TRBJ2-1; 12 nucleotides agree with TRBD2. CDR1 and CDR2 from the germline V gene are MGHDK and SYGVNS. The CDR3 is made up of 12 amino acids. The CDR3 DNA follows: TGTGCCAGCAGTGAATGGACTAGCGGGATAGTCTTC. This encodes CASSEWTSGIVF.

The genes are TRBV30 and TRBJ2-1, with D possibly TRBD2 on 6 matching bases. This CDR3 spans 12 amino acids. Trimming removed 3 bases from V and 6 bases from J, with 9 bases in between. In germline, CDR1 is GTSNPN, CDR2 SVGIG (reference sequence). For the CDR3, the DNA is TGTGCCTGGAGCGGGAGAACCAATGAGCAGTTCTTC. It encodes CAWSGRTNEQFF. Variable domain in full (rest from reference TRBV30 and TRBJ2-1): SQTIHQWPATLVQPVGSPLSLECTVEGTSNPNLYWYRQAAGRGLQLLFYSVGIGQISSEVPQNLSASRPQDRQFILSSKKLLLSDSGFYLCAWSGRTNEQFFGPGTRLTVL.

The genes are TRBV7-8 and TRBJ2-7, with 10 bases matching TRBD2. This CDR3 has 16 amino acids. The V gene end was trimmed by 1 base and the J gene end by 3 bases; junction bases not matched to a gene: 6. From germline, CDR1 is SGHVS and CDR2 FQNEAQ. The CDR3 sequence is CASSLGPSGRLYEQYF. DNA of the CDR3: TGTGCCAGCAGCTTAGGCCCTAGCGGGAGACTCTACGAGCAGTACTTC.

This sequence joins TRBV5-4 and TRBJ1-1; 7 bases are a match to TRBD1. Per the germline V gene, CDR1 is SGHNT and CDR2 is YYREEE (reference sequence). The CDR3 is made up of 19 amino acids. V dropped 5 bases and J dropped 0; count of bases not matched to a gene: 19. CDR3 DNA sequence: TGTGCCAGCAGAGCAGACACTCGGGACAGCGGGCAGATGAACACTGAAGCTTTCTTT. This sequence encodes CASRADTRDSGQMNTEAFF. Supplemented by reference TRBV5-4 and TRBJ1-1, the full variable domain reads ETGVTQSPTHLIKTRGQQVTLRCSSQSGHNTVSWYQQALGQGPQFIFQYYREEENGRGNFPPRFSGLQFPNYSSELNVNALELDDSALYLCASRADTRDSGQMNTEAFFGQGTRLTVV.

The chain carries TRBV11-2 and TRBJ1-2; possible D gene TRBD1, 5 bases. V was pared by 5 bases and J by 0 bases, with 13 bases between. The CDR3 is made up of 15 amino acids. Per the germline V gene, CDR1 is SGHAT and CDR2 is FQNNGV. CDR3 protein: CASSPQAAPNYGYTF. Here the CDR3 DNA reads TGTGCCAGCAGCCCACAGGCGGCGCCTAACTATGGCTACACCTTC. The variable domain in full, with the rest retrieved from reference TRBV11-2 and TRBJ1-2, is EAGVAQSPRYKIIEKRQSVAFWCNPISGHATLYWYQQILGQGPKLLIQFQNNGVVDDSQLPKDRFSAERLKGVDSTLKIQPAKLEDSAVYLCASSPQAAPNYGYTFGSGTRLTVV.

A single count supports this clone. The chain links TRBV27 to TRBJ2-7; D might be TRBD2 (6 bases). Trimming removed 1 base from V and 2 bases from J, with 12 bases in between. Germline lookup yields CDR1 MNHEY and CDR2 SMNVEV (reference sequence). The CDR3 runs 15 residues. The CDR3 DNA reads as TGTGCCAGCAGTTTATTCGCGGGAATAGCCTACGAGCAGTACTTC. Its protein is CASSLFAGIAYEQYF.

This rearrangement joins TRBV27 to TRBJ1-4; D is possibly TRBD1 (5 bases). The germline V gene has CDR1 MNHEY and CDR2 SMNVEV (reference sequence). The CDR3 is made up of 14 amino acids. The V gene lost 2 bases and the J gene lost 12 bases, with 16 bases spanning the gap. CDR3 DNA sequence: TGTGCCAGCAGTTTACGGTCACTAACGGGGGAACTGTTTTTT. This gives the protein CASSLRSLTGELFF. Looking up the rest from reference TRBV27 and TRBJ1-4 gives the full variable domain: EAQVTQNPRYLITVTGKKLTVTCSQNMNHEYMSWYRQDPGLGLRQIYYSMNVEVTDKGDVPEGYKVSRKEKRNFPLILESPSPNQTSLYFCASSLRSLTGELFFGSGTQLSVL.